A single T cell receptor beta chain is shown here with its context. Its matching antigen is unknown. CDR1 and CDR2 (germline): WSHSY, SAAADI. This CDR3 has 14 amino acids. Unique molecular identifiers featured in each of the TCR beta cDNA libraries. Input amounts of roughly 0.9 to 10 million T cells were used. These gave around 500,000 cDNA molecules, so each molecule approximated one T cell. TCRdb reprocessed the PCR reads with MiXCR, giving one entry per CDR3 protein. The repertoire holds about 620,000 distinct CDR3 sequences, with roughly 40% as singletons. This entry is derived from a study of post-analysis software for immune sequencing data. Turning to the study itself: Clinical courses comprised relapsing-remitting, secondary progressive and progressive-relapsing multiple sclerosis. Study-wide results and limits: Controls showed lower frequencies than patients for five or six TRBV segments, and TRBV5-6, TRBV5-1 and TRBV20-1 were among these. People with multiple sclerosis had a significantly lower normalized Chao1 diversity than controls did. Samples prepared in the same batch strongly co-clustered by F measure.

Source material: blood. V is TRBV10-2 and J is TRBJ2-4; the match to TRBD2 covers 11 bases. The tail of the sequence fits TRBJ2-7 better, so the J call may be wrong. This TCR came from a girl aged 10-17 years with multiple sclerosis. The CDR3 DNA is TGCGCCAGCAGTGTAACTAGCGGGAGATACGAGCAGTACTTC. As protein: CASSVTSGRYEQYF.